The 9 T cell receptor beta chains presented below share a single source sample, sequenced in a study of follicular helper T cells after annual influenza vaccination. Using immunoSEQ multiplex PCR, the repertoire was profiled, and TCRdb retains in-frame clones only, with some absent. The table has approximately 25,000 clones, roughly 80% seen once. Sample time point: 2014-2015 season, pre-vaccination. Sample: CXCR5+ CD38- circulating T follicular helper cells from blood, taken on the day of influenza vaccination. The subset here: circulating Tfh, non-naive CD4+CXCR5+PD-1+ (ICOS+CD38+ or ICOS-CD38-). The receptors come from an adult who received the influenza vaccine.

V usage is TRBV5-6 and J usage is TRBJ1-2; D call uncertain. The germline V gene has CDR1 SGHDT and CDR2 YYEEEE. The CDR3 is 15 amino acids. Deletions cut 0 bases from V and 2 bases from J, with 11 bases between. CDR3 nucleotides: TGTGCCAGCAGCTTGGCCGGGAGACCCAACTATGGCTACACCTTC. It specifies CASSLAGRPNYGYTF.

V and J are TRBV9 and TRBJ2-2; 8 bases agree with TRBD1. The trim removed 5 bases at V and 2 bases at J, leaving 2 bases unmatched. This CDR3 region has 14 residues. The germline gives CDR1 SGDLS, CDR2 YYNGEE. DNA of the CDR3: TGTGCCAGCAGACAGGGGGATAACACCGGGGAGCTGTTTTTT. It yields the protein CASRQGDNTGELFF.

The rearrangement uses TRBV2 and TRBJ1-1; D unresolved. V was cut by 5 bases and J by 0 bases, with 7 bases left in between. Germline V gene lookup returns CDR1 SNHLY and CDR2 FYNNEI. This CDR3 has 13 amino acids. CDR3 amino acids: CASSRLLNTEAFF. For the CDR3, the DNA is TGTGCCAGCAGTAGACTACTGAACACTGAAGCTTTCTTT. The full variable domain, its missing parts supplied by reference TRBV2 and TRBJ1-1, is EPEVTQTPSHQVTQMGQEVILRCVPISNHLYFYWYRQILGQKVEFLVSFYNNEISEKSEIFDDQFSVERPDGSNFTLKIRSTKLEDSAMYFCASSRLLNTEAFFGQGTRLTVV.

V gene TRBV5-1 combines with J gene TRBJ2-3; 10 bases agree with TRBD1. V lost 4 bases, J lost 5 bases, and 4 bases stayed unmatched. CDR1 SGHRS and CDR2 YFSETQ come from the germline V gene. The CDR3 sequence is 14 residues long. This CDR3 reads CASSPRTGGDTQYF. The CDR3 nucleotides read TGCGCCAGCAGCCCAAGGACAGGGGGAGATACGCAGTATTTT.

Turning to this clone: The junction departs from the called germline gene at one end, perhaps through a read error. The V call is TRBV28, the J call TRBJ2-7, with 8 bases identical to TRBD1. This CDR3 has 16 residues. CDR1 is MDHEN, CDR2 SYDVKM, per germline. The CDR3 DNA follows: TGTGCCGGCAGTTTTCTCAGGGGGCTCCTTTGGAGCGAGCAGTACTTC. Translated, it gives CAGSFLRGLLWSEQYF.

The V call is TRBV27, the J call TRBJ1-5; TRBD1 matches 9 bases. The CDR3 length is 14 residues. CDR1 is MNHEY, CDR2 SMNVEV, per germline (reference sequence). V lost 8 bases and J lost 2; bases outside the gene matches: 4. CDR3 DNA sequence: TGTGCCAGCCGCCGGACAGGGGGCAATCAGCCCCAGCATTTT. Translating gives CASRRTGGNQPQHF.

In DNA, the CDR3 is TGTGCCAGCTCTGCCTTGGTGGCCACGAACACCGGGGAGCTGTTTTTT. Translation: CASSALVATNTGELFF. The V and J genes are TRBV18 and TRBJ2-2; no reliable D call. This CDR3 has 16 amino acids. Germline V CDR1 and CDR2: KGHSH, LQKENI. V lost 6 bases and J 0 bases, leaving 14 bases between the germline ends.

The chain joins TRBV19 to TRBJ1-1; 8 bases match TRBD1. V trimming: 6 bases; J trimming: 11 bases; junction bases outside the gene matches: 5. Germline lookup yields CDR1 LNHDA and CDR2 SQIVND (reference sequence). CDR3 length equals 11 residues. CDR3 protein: CASSRQGAAFF. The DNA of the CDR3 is TGTGCCAGTAGCCGTCAGGGGGCGGCTTTCTTT.

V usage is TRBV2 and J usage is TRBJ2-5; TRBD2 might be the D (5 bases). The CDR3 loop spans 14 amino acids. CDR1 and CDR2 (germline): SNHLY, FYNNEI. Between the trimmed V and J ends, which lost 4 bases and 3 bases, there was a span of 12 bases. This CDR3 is CASSVRAREETQYF. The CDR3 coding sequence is TGTGCCAGCAGTGTAAGGGCGAGGGAAGAGACCCAGTACTTC.